The 11 T cell receptor beta chains reported below all come from one sample, sequenced in a study of cytomegalovirus exposure and HLA in healthy donors (dated by TCRdb to about 2017). The library relied on the immunoSEQ multiplex PCR assay. For the multiplex PCR, a mixture combining 60 forward primers for TCR Vbeta segments and 13 reverse primers for TCR Jbeta segments was used. Drawn from immuneACCESS, this table holds only the in-frame rearrangements with V and J called that TCRdb kept. Clones are partly lost; checked studies trace under half to an unresolved V gene and leave the rest unexplained. This sample is represented by 130,000 to 150,000 clones; roughly three quarters of them were singletons. The ten largest clones add up to under 5.5% of the sample. Sequencing was done on a sample of PBMCs. The receptors come from a woman aged 50 to 60 in good health and CMV-seronegative.

The V call is TRBV6-5, the J call TRBJ1-1; D may be TRBD1 (5 bases). Looked up from germline, CDR1 is MNHEY and CDR2 is SVGAGI. V was cut by 2 bases and J by 1 base, with 11 bases left in between. CDR3 length: 15 amino acids. CDR3 DNA: TGTGCCAGCAGTTACCTGACAGCAACGAACACTGAAGCTTTCTTT. Encoded protein: CASSYLTATNTEAFF.

The table lists this clone with a count of one. The chain joins TRBV30 to TRBJ2-5; TRBD2 aligns across 7 bases. CDR1 and CDR2 (germline): GTSNPN, SVGIG (reference sequence). V shed 3 bases and J 5 bases; nucleotides not matched to a gene: 12. The CDR3 runs to 15 residues. The CDR3 DNA sequence: TGTGCCTGGAGCCTGGGAGGGACTACCCGGGAGACCCAGTACTTC. Protein sequence: CAWSLGGTTRETQYF.

The chain combines TRBV15 with TRBJ1-5, with 7 bases identical to TRBD1. Germline lookup yields CDR1 LNHNV and CDR2 YYDKDF (reference sequence). V shed 5 bases and J 3 bases; nucleotides not matched to a gene: 7. The CDR3 runs to 15 residues. The DNA of the CDR3 is TGTGCCACCAGCGGCGACAGGGCTGTCAATCAGCCCCAGCATTTT. Translation gives CATSGDRAVNQPQHF.

This chain links TRBV2 with TRBJ2-6, with 11 bases matching TRBD1. The junction had 2 bases not matched to a gene; V was cut back by 4 bases and J by 0 bases. CDR1 is SNHLY, CDR2 FYNNEI, per germline. CDR3 length: 17 residues. CDR3 region: CASSVGTGGSGANVLTF. CDR3 in DNA: TGTGCCAGCAGTGTAGGGACAGGGGGCTCTGGGGCCAACGTCCTGACTTTC.

The chain employs TRBV9 and TRBJ1-3, with unresolved D. Germline CDR1 and CDR2: SGDLS and YYNGEE. The CDR3 runs to 16 residues. Trimming pared 0 bases from V and 4 bases from J, leaving 14 bases between. CDR3 bases: TGTGCCAGCAGCGTAGCTATCAATCCCCGCGGAAACACCATATATTTT. Protein sequence: CASSVAINPRGNTIYF.

The sample holds a few counts of this clone. This chain uses TRBV6-5 with TRBJ2-2, with 9 bases fitting TRBD1. Per the germline V gene, CDR1 is MNHEY and CDR2 is SVGAGI. With 7 bases clipped from V and 5 bases from J, the junction kept 8 bases outside the gene matches. The CDR3 has 15 residues. DNA for the CDR3: TGTGCCAGCACCCGGGGGACAGGGAAGACCGGGGAGCTGTTTTTT. It yields the protein CASTRGTGKTGELFF.

This clone was found a few times. This chain connects TRBV18 to TRBJ1-3; TRBD1 might be the D (6 bases). This CDR3 spans 19 amino acids. Germline values: CDR1 KGHSH, CDR2 LQKENI. Trimming left V 0 bases short and J 3 bases short, with 21 bases between. The CDR3 protein is CASSPPVAGARPGGNTIYF. CDR3 bases: TGTGCCAGCTCACCACCCGTAGCAGGGGCCCGGCCCGGTGGAAACACCATATATTTT.

The chain couples TRBV28 to TRBJ2-2; D is ambiguous. The V end lost 10 bases, the J end lost 0 bases, and 15 bases lay between the germline ends. The CDR3 totals 15 residues. Germline V gene lookup returns CDR1 MDHEN and CDR2 SYDVKM. For the CDR3, the DNA is TGTGCCACTCCGAGAAGCACTTCGAACACCGGGGAGCTGTTTTTT. The encoded protein is CATPRSTSNTGELFF. Drawing the rest from reference TRBV28 and TRBJ2-2, the complete variable domain is DVKVTQSSRYLVKRTGEKVFLECVQDMDHENMFWYRQDPGLGLRLIYFSYDVKMKEKGDIPEGYSVSREKKERFSLILESASTNQTSMYLCATPRSTSNTGELFFGEGSRLTVL.

Details on this clone: The junction shows a germline mismatch at one end, possibly a read error. The V gene is TRBV7-9, the J gene TRBJ1-1, with D hard to call. Looked up from germline, CDR1 is SEHNR and CDR2 is FQNEAQ (reference sequence). The CDR3 is 13 residues long. CDR3 region: CSSSLEQNTEAFF. Here the CDR3 DNA reads TGTTCCAGCAGCTTAGAACAGAACACTGAAGCTTTCTTT.

This chain uses TRBV28 with TRBJ2-7, with a possible D match to TRBD2 (6 bases). The germline CDR1 and CDR2 sequences are MDHEN and SYDVKM. The CDR3 has 16 residues. Trimming cost V 3 bases and J 1 base, with 16 bases left between them. CDR3 nucleotides: TGTGCCAGCAGTTTGGAGGGCCCACCTGGGTCCTACGAGCAGTACTTC. It specifies CASSLEGPPGSYEQYF.

The genes are TRBV9 and TRBJ2-3; the D is unclear. Per the germline V gene, CDR1 is SGDLS and CDR2 is YYNGEE. The CDR3 length is 15 residues. V lost 0 bases and J 2 bases, leaving 10 bases between the germline ends. The CDR3 bases are TGTGCCAGCAGCGTAGGCGGCACACACACAGATACGCAGTATTTT. It yields the protein CASSVGGTHTDTQYF.